This T cell receptor beta chain comes out of a study of T cells in localized non-small cell lung cancer. This CDR3 comprises 13 residues. The germline gives CDR1 SGHNT, CDR2 YYREEE (reference sequence). V was trimmed by 1 base and J by 3 bases, leaving 7 bases between them. As regards this clone: Antigen: not known.

General study points: Only one tumor region was sequenced, so heterogeneity remains possible. Of the tissues analyzed, uninvolved adjacent lung showed maximal T cell clonality, greater than tumor. Prolonged overall survival went with higher T cell density in the blood.

Assay: immunoSEQ multiplex PCR; the TCRdb copy retains only in-frame clones and omits some. Among approximately 30,000 clones, approximately 91% were seen once, and the ten largest hold 4.2%. This receptor was identified in a woman aged 40 to 75 with stage I lung adenocarcinoma. The V and J genes are TRBV5-4 and TRBJ1-2; the D gene is possibly TRBD1 (5 bases). Sequences were derived from peripheral blood, sampled before any cancer treatment. The CDR3 bases are TGTGCCAGCAGCTTGAGGGGTTACTATGGCTACACCTTC. This translates into CASSLRGYYGYTF.